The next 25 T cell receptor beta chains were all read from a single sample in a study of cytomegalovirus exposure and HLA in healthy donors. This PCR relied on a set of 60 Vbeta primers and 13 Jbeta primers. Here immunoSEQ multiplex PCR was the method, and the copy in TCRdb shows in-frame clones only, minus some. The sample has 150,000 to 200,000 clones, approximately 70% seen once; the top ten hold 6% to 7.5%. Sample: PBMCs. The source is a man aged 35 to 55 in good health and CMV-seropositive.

The CDR3 DNA reads as TGTGCCAGCAGCTTTGAGGGTTACACTGAAGCTTTCTTT. Amino acid sequence: CASSFEGYTEAFF. J is TRBJ1-1 and V is TRBV5-4; D uncertain. CDR3 length: 13 amino acids. Trimming removed 2 bases from V and 3 bases from J, with 8 bases in between. Germline CDR1 reads SGHNT; CDR2 reads YYREEE (reference sequence).

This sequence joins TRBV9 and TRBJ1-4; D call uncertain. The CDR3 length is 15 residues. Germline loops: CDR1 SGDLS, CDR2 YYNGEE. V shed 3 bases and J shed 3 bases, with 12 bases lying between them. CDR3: CASSGGRVANEKLFF. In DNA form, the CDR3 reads TGTGCCAGCAGCGGAGGGAGGGTTGCTAATGAAAAACTGTTTTTT.

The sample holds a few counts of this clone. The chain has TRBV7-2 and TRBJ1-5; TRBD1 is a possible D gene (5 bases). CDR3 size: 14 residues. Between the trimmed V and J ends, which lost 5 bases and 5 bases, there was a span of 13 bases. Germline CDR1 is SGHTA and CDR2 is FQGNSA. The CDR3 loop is CASSPGRAHQPQHF. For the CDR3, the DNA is TGTGCCAGCAGCCCGGGCAGGGCTCATCAGCCCCAGCATTTT.

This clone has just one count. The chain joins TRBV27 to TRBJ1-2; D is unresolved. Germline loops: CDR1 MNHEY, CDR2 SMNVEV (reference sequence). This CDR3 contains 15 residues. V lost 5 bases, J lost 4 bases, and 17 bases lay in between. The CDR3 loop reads CASSAWEGASYGYTF. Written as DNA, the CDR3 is TGTGCCAGCAGTGCCTGGGAGGGAGCGAGCTATGGCTACACCTTC.

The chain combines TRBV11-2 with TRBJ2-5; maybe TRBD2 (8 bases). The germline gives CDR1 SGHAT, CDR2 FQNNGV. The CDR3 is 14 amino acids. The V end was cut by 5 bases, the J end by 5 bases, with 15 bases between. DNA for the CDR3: TGTGCCAGCAGCCCGGGAGGGGGCCGGGAGACCCAGTACTTC. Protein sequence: CASSPGGGRETQYF. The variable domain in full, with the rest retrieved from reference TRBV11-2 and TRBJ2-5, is EAGVAQSPRYKIIEKRQSVAFWCNPISGHATLYWYQQILGQGPKLLIQFQNNGVVDDSQLPKDRFSAERLKGVDSTLKIQPAKLEDSAVYLCASSPGGGRETQYFGPGTRLLVL.

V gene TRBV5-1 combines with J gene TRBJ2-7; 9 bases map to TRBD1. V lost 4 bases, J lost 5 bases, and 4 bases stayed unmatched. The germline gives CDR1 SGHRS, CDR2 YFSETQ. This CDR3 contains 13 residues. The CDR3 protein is CASSGDRAHEQYF. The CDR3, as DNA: TGCGCCAGCAGCGGGGACAGGGCCCACGAGCAGTACTTC. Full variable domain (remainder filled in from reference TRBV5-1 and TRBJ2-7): KAGVTQTPRYLIKTRGQQVTLSCSPISGHRSVSWYQQTPGQGLQFLFEYFSETQRNKGNFPGRFSGRQFSNSRSEMNVSTLELGDSALYLCASSGDRAHEQYFGPGTRLTVT.

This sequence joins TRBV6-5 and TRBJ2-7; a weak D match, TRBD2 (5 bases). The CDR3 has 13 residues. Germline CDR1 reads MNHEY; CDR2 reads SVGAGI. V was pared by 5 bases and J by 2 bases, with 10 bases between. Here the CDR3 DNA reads TGTGCCAGCAGTCCACGGGAACCCTACGAGCAGTACTTC. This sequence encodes CASSPREPYEQYF.

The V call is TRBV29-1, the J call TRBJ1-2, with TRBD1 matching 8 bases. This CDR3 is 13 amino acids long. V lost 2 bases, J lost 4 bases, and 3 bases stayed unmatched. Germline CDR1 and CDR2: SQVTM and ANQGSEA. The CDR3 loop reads CSVELGTGYGYTF. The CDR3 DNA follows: TGCAGCGTTGAATTAGGGACAGGCTATGGCTACACCTTC.

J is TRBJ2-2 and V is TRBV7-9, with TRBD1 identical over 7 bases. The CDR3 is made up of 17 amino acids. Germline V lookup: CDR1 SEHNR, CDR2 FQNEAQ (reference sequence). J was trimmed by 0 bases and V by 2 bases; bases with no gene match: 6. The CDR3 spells CASSLPSGTANTGELFF. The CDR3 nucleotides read TGTGCCAGCAGCTTACCCTCCGGGACAGCGAACACCGGGGAGCTGTTTTTT.

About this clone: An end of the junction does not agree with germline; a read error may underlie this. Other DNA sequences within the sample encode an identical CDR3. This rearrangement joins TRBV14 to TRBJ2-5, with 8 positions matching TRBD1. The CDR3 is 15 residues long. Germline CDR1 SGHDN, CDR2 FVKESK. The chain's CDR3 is CASSQAGTGGETQYF. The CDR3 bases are TGTGCCAGCAGCCAAGCCGGGACAGGAGGCGAGACTCAGTACTTC.

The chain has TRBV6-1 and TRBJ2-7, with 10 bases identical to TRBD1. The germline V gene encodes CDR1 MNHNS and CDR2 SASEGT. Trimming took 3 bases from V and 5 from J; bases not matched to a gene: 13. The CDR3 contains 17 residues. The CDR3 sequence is CASSDVRTGGYRNEQYF. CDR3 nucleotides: TGTGCCAGCAGTGATGTCCGGACAGGGGGTTATCGGAACGAGCAGTACTTC.

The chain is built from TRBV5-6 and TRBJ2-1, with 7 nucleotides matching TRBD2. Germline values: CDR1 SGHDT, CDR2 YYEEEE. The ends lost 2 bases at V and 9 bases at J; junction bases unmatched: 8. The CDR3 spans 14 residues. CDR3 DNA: TGTGCCAGCAGCTTCAGAAGGGAGGGTGGTGAGCAGTTCTTC. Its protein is CASSFRREGGEQFF.

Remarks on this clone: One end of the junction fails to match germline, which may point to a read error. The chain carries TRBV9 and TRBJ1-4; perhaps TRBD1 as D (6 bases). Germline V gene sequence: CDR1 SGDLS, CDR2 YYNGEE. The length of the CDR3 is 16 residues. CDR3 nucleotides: TGTGCCAGCGGCGTAGAGGCCAGGGGTTTGAATGAAGAACTGTTTTTT. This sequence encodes CASGVEARGLNEELFF.

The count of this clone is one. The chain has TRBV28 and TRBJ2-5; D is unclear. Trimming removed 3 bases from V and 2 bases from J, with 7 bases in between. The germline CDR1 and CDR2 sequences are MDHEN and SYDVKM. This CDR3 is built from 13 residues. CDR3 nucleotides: TGTGCCAGCAGTTTCCCCCCACAAGAGACCCAGTACTTC. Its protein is CASSFPPQETQYF.

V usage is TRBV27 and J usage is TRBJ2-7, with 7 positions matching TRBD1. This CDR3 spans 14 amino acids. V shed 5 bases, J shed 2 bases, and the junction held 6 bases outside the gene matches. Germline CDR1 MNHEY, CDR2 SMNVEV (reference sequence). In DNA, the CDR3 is TGTGCCAGCAGTCCGACGACAGGGACCTACGAGCAGTACTTC. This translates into CASSPTTGTYEQYF.

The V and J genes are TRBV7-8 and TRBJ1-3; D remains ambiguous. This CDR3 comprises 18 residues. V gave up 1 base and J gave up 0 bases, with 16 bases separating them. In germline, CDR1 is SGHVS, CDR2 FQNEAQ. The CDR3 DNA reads TGTGCCAGCAGCTTAGAGGTGGTGGATGCTAGCTCTGGAAACACCATATATTTT. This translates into CASSLEVVDASSGNTIYF.

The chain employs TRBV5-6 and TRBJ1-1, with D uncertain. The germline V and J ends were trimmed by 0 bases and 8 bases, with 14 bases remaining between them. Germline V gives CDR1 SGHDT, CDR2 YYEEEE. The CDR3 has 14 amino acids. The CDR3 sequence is CASSLGRSPAEAFF. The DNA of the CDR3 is TGTGCCAGCAGCTTGGGCAGGTCACCAGCCGAAGCTTTCTTT.

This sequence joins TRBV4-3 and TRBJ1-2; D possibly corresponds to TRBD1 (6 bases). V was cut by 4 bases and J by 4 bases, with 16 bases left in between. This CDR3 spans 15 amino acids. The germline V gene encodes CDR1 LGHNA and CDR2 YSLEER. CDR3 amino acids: CASSPQAEQGYGYTF. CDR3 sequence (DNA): TGCGCCAGCAGCCCCCAGGCGGAACAGGGCTATGGCTACACCTTC.

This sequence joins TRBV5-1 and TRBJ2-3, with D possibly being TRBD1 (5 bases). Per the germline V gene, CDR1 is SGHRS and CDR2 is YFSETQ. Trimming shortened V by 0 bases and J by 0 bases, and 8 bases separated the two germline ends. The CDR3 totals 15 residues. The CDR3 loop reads CASSLGRQSTDTQYF. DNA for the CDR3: TGCGCCAGCAGCTTGGGGAGACAGAGCACAGATACGCAGTATTTT.

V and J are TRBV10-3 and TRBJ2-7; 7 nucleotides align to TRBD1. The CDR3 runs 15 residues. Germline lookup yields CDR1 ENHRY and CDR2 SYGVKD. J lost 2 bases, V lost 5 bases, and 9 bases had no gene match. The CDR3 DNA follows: TGTGCCATCAGTAGAAGACAGGGAAGGACCTACGAGCAGTACTTC. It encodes CAISRRQGRTYEQYF.

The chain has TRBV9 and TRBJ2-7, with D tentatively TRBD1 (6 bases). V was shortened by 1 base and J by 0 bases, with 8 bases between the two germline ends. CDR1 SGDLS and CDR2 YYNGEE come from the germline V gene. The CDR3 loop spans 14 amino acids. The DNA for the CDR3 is TGTGCCAGCAGCGTACAGGGGTTCTCCTACGAGCAGTACTTC. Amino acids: CASSVQGFSYEQYF.

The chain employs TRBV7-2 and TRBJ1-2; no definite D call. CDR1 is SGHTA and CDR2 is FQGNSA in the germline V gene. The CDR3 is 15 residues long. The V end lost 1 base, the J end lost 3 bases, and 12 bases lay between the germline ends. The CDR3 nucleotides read TGTGCCAGCAGCTTAGACCGTGGTGCGGACTATGGCTACACCTTC. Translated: CASSLDRGADYGYTF. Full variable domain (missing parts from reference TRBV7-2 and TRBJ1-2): GAGVSQSPSNKVTEKGKDVELRCDPISGHTALYWYRQSLGQGLEFLIYFQGNSAPDKSGLPSDRFSAERTGGSVSTLTIQRTQQEDSAVYLCASSLDRGADYGYTFGSGTRLTVV.

The CDR3 spells CASSFSNTEAFF. CDR3 DNA: TGTGCCAGCAGCTTTAGCAACACTGAAGCTTTCTTT. The V and J genes are TRBV7-9 and TRBJ1-1; D uncertain. Trimming left V 3 bases short and J 2 bases short, with 4 bases between. The CDR3 consists of 12 residues. From germline, CDR1 is SEHNR and CDR2 FQNEAQ (reference sequence).

The CDR3 DNA reads TGTGCCACAGGAGGGGGGGCAGAGACCCAGTACTTC. Translating it yields CATGGGAETQYF. The genes are TRBV2 and TRBJ2-5; weak D call: TRBD2 (7 bases). This CDR3 region has 12 residues. Germline V CDR1 and CDR2: SNHLY, FYNNEI. Trimming stripped 10 bases from V and 4 bases from J, with 13 bases between.

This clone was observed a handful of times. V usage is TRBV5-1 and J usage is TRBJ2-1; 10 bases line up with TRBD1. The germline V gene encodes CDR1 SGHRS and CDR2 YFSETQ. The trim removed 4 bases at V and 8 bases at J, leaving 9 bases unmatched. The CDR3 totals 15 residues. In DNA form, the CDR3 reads TGCGCCAGCAGCCGTGGACAGGGGGAGGTCGATGAGCAGTTCTTC. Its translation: CASSRGQGEVDEQFF.